A single T cell receptor (beta chain) is shown here with its context. It has no known antigen specificity. No base qualities exist here, and no much larger clone lies one base off it. The donors were included in the validation cohort of 90 to 150 subjects, a group kept apart from the roughly 670-subject first cohort. This entry belongs to a study of cytomegalovirus exposure and HLA in healthy donors (TCRdb year 2017). Regarding the complete study: The 500 to 800 repertoires of the first cohort and the 95 to 150 validation repertoires were produced on the same platform, according to a later analysis. The study aimed to test whether signatures of past pathogen exposure could be identified by cataloging public T cell receptors. A separate validation cohort of approximately 120 different subjects was used in addition to the roughly 700-subject first cohort. To predict cytomegalovirus infection status, the study brought together high-throughput TCR immunosequencing, statistical association of individual TCRs with disease status, and machine learning.

The receptor library was made with the immunoSEQ multiplex PCR assay. Regarding the original processing steps: A statistical classification framework was developed to diagnose cytomegalovirus status using the catalog of TCR beta chain sequences. Entries here come from immuneACCESS through TCRdb and include only in-frame sequences with V and J called. Some clones fail to appear in such tables; in the studies checked, an unresolved V gene covers under half of the shortfall, and the cause of the remainder is unknown. V, J and clone size are those of that table, while D and trimming were read from the DNA. For this sample the table gives under 400,000 clones, of which 70% to 90% were detected only once. The ten biggest clones cover about 0.8% of the sample. What the work shows at the level of the full study, not this receptor alone: In the study, approximately 150 TCR beta chains were listed as associated with cytomegalovirus. It was suggested by the authors that the approach could potentially be generalized to other disease states and immunological phenotypes. Cytomegalovirus status was reported to be diagnosed by the classifier with high specificity and sensitivity in both the original and validation cohorts. A later analysis had no HLA typing for the validation cohort, so co-occurrence there was scored across all 130 or so repertoires. Across donors, most TCR sequences were observed very rarely, whereas some public TCRs were present in many individuals. Three of the identified cytomegalovirus-associated TCR beta chains were confirmed in vitro to be specific for cytomegalovirus antigens. A later analysis found that TCRs clustered in the first cohort also tended to co-occur in the 100 to 150 validation repertoires, with 90% to 95% of cluster scores above 0.

V and J are trimmed by 6 bases and 6 bases, and the gene matches miss 7 bases of the junction. Measured from the cysteine to the phenylalanine, the CDR3 is 13 residues long. Only the CDR3 region is kept as DNA, spanning 39 bases read in frame from base 1. CDR1 and CDR2 are read off the germline V gene as SQVTM and ANQGSEA. The sequence links TRBV29-1 to TRBJ2-1, with 8 junctional bases fitting TRBD1. The origin of this receptor is a woman aged 18-35 years in good health and CMV-seronegative. The sequenced sample was PBMCs. CDR3 loop: CSVDRGSGNEQFF. The nucleotide sequence reads TGCAGCGTCGACAGGGGTTCGGGCAATGAGCAGTTCTTC.